The table lists the clone carrying this TCR beta chain with a count of one. This sample stems from a study of blood T cell repertoires in COVID-19. Turning to the study itself: Researchers got acute and convalescent COVID-19 samples from the United States, Italy and Spain.

Study processing details: Reference gene primers were amplified, and this amplification served to estimate nucleated cell counts. Sequenced by immunoSEQ multiplex PCR; TCRdb stores in-frame clones only, minus some. The V and J calls and clone size come from that table; D and trimming were worked out from the DNA. This sample carries about 290,000 clones, just under 85% of them seen once, and the ten largest clones take about 4%. Germline CDR1 reads MNHNY; CDR2 reads SVGAGI (reference sequence). Trimming pared 6 bases from V and 1 base from J, leaving 15 bases between. CDR3 size: 15 residues. This TCR was recovered from a woman aged 45-59 years with active or convalescent COVID-19. The sequencing input was peripheral blood. V and J are TRBV6-6 and TRBJ1-1, with TRBD1 as a possible D gene (5 bases). CDR3 in DNA: TGTGCCAGCAGAGACCCAGGGTATTGGAACACTGAAGCTTTCTTT. Translating gives CASRDPGYWNTEAFF.